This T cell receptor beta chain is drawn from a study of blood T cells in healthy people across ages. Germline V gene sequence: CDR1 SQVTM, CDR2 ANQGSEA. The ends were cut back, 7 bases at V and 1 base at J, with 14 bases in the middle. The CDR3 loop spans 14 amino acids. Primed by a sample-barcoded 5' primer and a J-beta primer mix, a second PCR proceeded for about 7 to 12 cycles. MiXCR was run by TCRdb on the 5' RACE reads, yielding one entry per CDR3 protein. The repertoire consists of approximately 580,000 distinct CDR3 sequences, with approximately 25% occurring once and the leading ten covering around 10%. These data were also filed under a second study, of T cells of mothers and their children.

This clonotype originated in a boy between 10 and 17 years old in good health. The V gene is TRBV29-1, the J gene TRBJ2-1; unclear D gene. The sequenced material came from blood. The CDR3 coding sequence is TGCAGCGCTTATGACCTCGGGTCCTACAATGAGCAGTTCTTC. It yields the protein CSAYDLGSYNEQFF.